One T cell receptor beta chain is described in this entry. This sample stems from a study of cytomegalovirus exposure and HLA in healthy donors. PCR used 60 Vbeta primers and 13 Jbeta primers. Data came from immunoSEQ multiplex PCR; TCRdb stores just in-frame clones and leaves some out. The table records 200,000 to 250,000 clones, around 83% of them present only once. This TCR came from a woman aged 40-49 years in good health and CMV-seronegative. The sequenced material came from PBMCs.

The CDR3 bases are TGTGCCACCAGCAGAGACGCTATGGGCGCAACTAATGAAAAACTGTTTTTT. This sequence encodes CATSRDAMGATNEKLFF. The chain has TRBV15 and TRBJ1-4; D call uncertain. This CDR3 has 17 amino acids. The V and J ends lost 0 bases and 0 bases respectively, with 11 bases between them. Germline V gene data show CDR1 as LNHNV and CDR2 as YYDKDF (reference sequence).